These 9 T cell receptor beta chains were all obtained from the same sample, sequenced in a study of T cell responses to AZD1222 COVID-19 vaccine. Produced via immunoSEQ multiplex PCR; TCRdb's table is partial and in-frame only. The sample gives 90,000 to 150,000 clones, roughly 87% of which show up once; around 1.2% is in the top ten. Source: peripheral blood, taken on day 0 of AZD1222 vaccination. The receptors were gathered from an adult in good health.

V usage is TRBV2 and J usage is TRBJ1-6, with D unclear. Germline V gene data show CDR1 as SNHLY and CDR2 as FYNNEI. CDR3 length: 12 residues. V was cut by 5 bases and J by 10 bases, with 9 bases left in between. The CDR3 spells CASSSVGSPLHF. As DNA, the CDR3 is TGTGCCAGCAGTTCGGTGGGATCACCCCTCCACTTT. The full variable domain, with the rest looked up from reference TRBV2 and TRBJ1-6, is EPEVTQTPSHQVTQMGQEVILRCVPISNHLYFYWYRQILGQKVEFLVSFYNNEISEKSEIFDDQFSVERPDGSNFTLKIRSTKLEDSAMYFCASSSVGSPLHFGNGTRLTVT.

The genes are TRBV10-2 and TRBJ2-3; 9 bases match TRBD1. The CDR3 sequence is 15 residues long. Unmatched junction bases numbered 3, after V lost 4 bases and J lost 1 base. Germline assignment: CDR1 WSHSY and CDR2 SAAADI. The CDR3 reads CASSVRTGGTDTQYF. The CDR3 DNA reads TGCGCCAGCAGTGTTAGGACAGGGGGCACAGATACGCAGTATTTT.

This chain links TRBV7-2 with TRBJ1-5; TRBD1 might be the D (5 bases). CDR3 length equals 14 residues. Germline loops: CDR1 SGHTA, CDR2 FQGNSA. V was shortened by 0 bases and J by 3 bases, with 6 bases between the two germline ends. In DNA form, the CDR3 reads TGTGCCAGCAGCTTAGCGACAGCCAATCAGCCCCAGCATTTT. The encoded protein is CASSLATANQPQHF.

The J gene is TRBJ2-7, the V gene TRBV2; D might be TRBD1 (6 bases). The germline V gene encodes CDR1 SNHLY and CDR2 FYNNEI. This CDR3 region has 15 residues. V lost 7 bases, J lost 0 bases, and 16 bases lay in between. The CDR3: CASTASADSSYEQYF. The CDR3 bases are TGTGCCAGCACGGCTTCAGCGGACAGCTCCTACGAGCAGTACTTC.

The V and J genes are TRBV11-2 and TRBJ1-4; no firm D call. The CDR3 is made up of 15 amino acids. The germline V gene encodes CDR1 SGHAT and CDR2 FQNNGV. Trimming pared 1 base from V and 8 bases from J, leaving 14 bases between. The CDR3 DNA follows: TGTGCCAGCAGCTTAGTGACCCTAGGACGGGAAAAACTGTTTTTT. This gives the protein CASSLVTLGREKLFF.

The CDR3: CASSPPKVRNTGELFF. The CDR3 DNA reads as TGTGCCAGCTCACCACCGAAGGTCCGGAACACCGGGGAGCTGTTTTTT. J is TRBJ2-2 and V is TRBV18; no reliable D call. Germline CDR1 reads KGHSH; CDR2 reads LQKENI. The CDR3 sequence is 16 residues long. Trimming removed 0 bases from V and 1 base from J, with 9 bases in between.

The chain employs TRBV5-4 and TRBJ2-2; 11 bases agree with TRBD2. Germline CDR1 is SGHNT and CDR2 is YYREEE (reference sequence). This CDR3 is built from 17 residues. The J segment lost 7 bases and the V segment lost 6 bases, leaving 14 bases of the junction unmatched. CDR3 in DNA: TGTGCCAGCACCCATAGCGGGGGGGCCGGTTTTGGCGGGGAGCTGTTTTTT. Its protein product is CASTHSGGAGFGGELFF.

The V gene is TRBV11-2, the J gene TRBJ1-1, with D perhaps TRBD1 (5 bases). The CDR3 has 15 amino acids. Germline V gene data show CDR1 as SGHAT and CDR2 as FQNNGV. Trimming took off 1 base at V and 5 bases at J, with 14 bases between the two ends. CDR3 protein: CASSLAPGMGTEAFF. The CDR3 region has the DNA TGTGCCAGCAGCTTAGCCCCAGGGATGGGGACTGAAGCTTTCTTT.

The chain links TRBV27 to TRBJ1-2; 7 bases are shared with TRBD1. V was clipped by 6 bases and J by 2 bases; unmatched bases: 3. The CDR3 is made up of 13 amino acids. The germline V gene encodes CDR1 MNHEY and CDR2 SMNVEV (reference sequence). CDR3 sequence: CASSPDRNYGYTF. In DNA form, the CDR3 reads TGTGCCAGCAGCCCGGACAGGAACTATGGCTACACCTTC.